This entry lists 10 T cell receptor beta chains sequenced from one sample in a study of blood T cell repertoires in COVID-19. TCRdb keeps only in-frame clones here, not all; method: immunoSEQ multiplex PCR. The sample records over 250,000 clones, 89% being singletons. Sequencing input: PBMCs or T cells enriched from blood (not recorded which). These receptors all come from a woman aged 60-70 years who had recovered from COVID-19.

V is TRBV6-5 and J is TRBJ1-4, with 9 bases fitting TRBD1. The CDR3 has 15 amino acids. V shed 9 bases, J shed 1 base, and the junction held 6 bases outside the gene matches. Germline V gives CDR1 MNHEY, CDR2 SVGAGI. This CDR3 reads CASMDRGRTNEKLFF. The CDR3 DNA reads TGTGCCAGTATGGACAGGGGAAGAACTAATGAAAAACTGTTTTTT.

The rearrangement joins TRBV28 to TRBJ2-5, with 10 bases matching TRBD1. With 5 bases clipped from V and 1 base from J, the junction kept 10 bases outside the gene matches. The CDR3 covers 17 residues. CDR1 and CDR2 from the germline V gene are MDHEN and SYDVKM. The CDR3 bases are TGTGCCAGCAGTGGTTCCGGACAGGGGGTCTCCCAAGAGACCCAGTACTTC. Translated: CASSGSGQGVSQETQYF.

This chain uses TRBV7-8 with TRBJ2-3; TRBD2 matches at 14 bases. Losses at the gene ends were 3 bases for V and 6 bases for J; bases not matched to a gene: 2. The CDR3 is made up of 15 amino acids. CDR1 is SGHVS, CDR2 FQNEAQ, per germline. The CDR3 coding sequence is TGTGCCAGCAGCTTTTGGACTAGCGGGAGGGATACGCAGTATTTT. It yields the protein CASSFWTSGRDTQYF. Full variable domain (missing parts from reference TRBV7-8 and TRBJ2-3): GAGVSQSPRYKVAKRGQDVALRCDPISGHVSLFWYQQALGQGPEFLTYFQNEAQLDKSGLPSDRFFAERPEGSVSTLKIQRTQQEDSAVYLCASSFWTSGRDTQYFGPGTRLTVL.

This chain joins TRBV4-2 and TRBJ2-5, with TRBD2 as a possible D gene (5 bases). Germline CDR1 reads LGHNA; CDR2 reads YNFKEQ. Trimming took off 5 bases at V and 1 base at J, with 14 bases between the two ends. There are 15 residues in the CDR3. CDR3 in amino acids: CASSSEAVSQETQYF. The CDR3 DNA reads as TGTGCCAGCAGCTCGGAGGCGGTGTCCCAAGAGACCCAGTACTTC.

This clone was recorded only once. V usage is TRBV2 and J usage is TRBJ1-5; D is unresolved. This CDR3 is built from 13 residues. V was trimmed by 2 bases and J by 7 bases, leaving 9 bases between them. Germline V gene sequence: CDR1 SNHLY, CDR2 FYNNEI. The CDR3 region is CASSENPGQPQHF. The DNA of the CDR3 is TGTGCCAGCAGTGAAAATCCGGGGCAGCCCCAGCATTTT.

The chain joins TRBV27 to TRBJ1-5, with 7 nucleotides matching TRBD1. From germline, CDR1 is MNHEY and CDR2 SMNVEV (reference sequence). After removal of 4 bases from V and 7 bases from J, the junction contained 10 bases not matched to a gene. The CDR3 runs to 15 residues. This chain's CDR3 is CASSSPDRVGQPQHF. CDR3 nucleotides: TGTGCCAGCAGTTCACCCGACAGGGTAGGGCAGCCCCAGCATTTT.

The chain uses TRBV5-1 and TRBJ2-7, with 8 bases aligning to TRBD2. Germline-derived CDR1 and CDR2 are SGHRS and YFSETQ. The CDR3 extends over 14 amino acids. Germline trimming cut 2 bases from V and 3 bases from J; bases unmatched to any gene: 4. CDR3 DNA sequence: TGCGCCAGCAGCTTAGCGGGGGAAATCTACGAGCAGTACTTC. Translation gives CASSLAGEIYEQYF.

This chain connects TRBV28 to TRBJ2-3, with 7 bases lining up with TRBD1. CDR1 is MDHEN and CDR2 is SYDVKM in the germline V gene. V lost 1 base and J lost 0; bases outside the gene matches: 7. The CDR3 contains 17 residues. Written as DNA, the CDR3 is TGTGCCAGCAGTTTATTAGGGGGCCGTGCTAGCACAGATACGCAGTATTTT. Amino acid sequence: CASSLLGGRASTDTQYF.

CDR3 in amino acids: CASSLGKITGVGAFF. The DNA of the CDR3 is TGTGCCAGCAGTTTGGGTAAAATTACAGGGGTGGGAGCTTTCTTT. V gene TRBV28 combines with J gene TRBJ1-1; 7 nucleotides match TRBD1. The germline gives CDR1 MDHEN, CDR2 SYDVKM. V lost 3 bases, J lost 10 bases, and 14 bases stayed unmatched. The CDR3 runs 15 residues. Filled out from reference TRBV28 and TRBJ1-1, the complete variable domain reads DVKVTQSSRYLVKRTGEKVFLECVQDMDHENMFWYRQDPGLGLRLIYFSYDVKMKEKGDIPEGYSVSREKKERFSLILESASTNQTSMYLCASSLGKITGVGAFFGQGTRLTVV.

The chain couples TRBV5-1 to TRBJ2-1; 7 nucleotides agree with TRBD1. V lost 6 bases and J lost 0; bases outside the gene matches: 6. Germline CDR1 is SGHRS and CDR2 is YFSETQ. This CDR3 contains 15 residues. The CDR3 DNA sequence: TGCGCCAGCACCCTGGGGACAGCCTCCTACAATGAGCAGTTCTTC. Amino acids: CASTLGTASYNEQFF.